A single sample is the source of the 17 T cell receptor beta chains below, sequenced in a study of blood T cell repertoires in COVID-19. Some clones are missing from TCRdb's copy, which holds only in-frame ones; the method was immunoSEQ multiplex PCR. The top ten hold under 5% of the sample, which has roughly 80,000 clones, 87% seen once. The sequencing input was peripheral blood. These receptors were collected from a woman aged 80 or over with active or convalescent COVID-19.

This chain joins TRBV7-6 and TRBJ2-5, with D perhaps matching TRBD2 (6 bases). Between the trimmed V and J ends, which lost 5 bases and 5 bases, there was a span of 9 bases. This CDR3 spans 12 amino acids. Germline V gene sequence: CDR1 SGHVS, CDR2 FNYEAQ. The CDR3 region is CASSRAGETQYF. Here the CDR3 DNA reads TGTGCCAGCAGCCGGGCGGGGGAGACCCAGTACTTC.

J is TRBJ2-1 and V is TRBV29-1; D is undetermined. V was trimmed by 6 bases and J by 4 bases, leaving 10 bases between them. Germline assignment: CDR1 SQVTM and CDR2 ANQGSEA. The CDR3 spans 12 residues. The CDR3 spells CSVPDSYNEQFF. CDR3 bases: TGCAGCGTGCCTGACTCGTACAATGAGCAGTTCTTC.

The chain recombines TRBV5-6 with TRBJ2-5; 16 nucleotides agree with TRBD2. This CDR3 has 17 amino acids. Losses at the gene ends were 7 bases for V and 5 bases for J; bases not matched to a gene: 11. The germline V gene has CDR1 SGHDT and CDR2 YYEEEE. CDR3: CASHPGLAGGPGETQYF. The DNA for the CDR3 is TGTGCCAGCCACCCGGGACTAGCGGGGGGGCCCGGGGAGACCCAGTACTTC. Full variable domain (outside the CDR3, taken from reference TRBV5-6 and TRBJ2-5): DAGVTQSPTHLIKTRGQQVTLRCSPKSGHDTVSWYQQALGQGPQFIFQYYEEEERQRGNFPDRFSGHQFPNYSSELNVNALLLGDSALYLCASHPGLAGGPGETQYFGPGTRLLVL.

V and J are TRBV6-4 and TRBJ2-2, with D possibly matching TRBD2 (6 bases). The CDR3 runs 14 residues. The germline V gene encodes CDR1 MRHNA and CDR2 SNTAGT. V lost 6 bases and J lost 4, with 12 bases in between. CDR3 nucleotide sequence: TGTGCCAGCAGCCGGCAGGGAGGCACCGGGGAGCTGTTTTTT. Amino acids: CASSRQGGTGELFF.

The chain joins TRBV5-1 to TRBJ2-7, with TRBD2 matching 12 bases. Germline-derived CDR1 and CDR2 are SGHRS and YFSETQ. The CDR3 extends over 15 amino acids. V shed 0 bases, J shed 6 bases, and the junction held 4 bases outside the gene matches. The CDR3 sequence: CASSLELAGGSEQYF. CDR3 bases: TGCGCCAGCAGCTTGGAGCTAGCGGGGGGGTCCGAGCAGTACTTC.

CDR3 sequence (DNA): TGCAGTGCTAGTGCCACCAGGGGTAACACCGGGGAGCTGTTTTTT. Its protein product is CSASATRGNTGELFF. The genes are TRBV20-1 and TRBJ2-2, with a possible D match to TRBD1 (6 bases). The CDR3 is 15 residues long. Deletions cut 3 bases from V and 2 bases from J, with 13 bases between. Germline V gene lookup returns CDR1 DFQATT and CDR2 SNEGSKA (reference sequence).

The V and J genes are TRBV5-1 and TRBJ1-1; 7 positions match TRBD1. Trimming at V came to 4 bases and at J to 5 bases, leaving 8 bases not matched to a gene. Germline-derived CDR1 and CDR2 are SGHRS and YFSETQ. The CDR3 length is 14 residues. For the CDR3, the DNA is TGCGCCAGCAGCCAAGCAGGGGGTAGGACTGAAGCTTTCTTT. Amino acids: CASSQAGGRTEAFF. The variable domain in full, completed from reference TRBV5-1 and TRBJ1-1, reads KAGVTQTPRYLIKTRGQQVTLSCSPISGHRSVSWYQQTPGQGLQFLFEYFSETQRNKGNFPGRFSGRQFSNSRSEMNVSTLELGDSALYLCASSQAGGRTEAFFGQGTRLTVV.

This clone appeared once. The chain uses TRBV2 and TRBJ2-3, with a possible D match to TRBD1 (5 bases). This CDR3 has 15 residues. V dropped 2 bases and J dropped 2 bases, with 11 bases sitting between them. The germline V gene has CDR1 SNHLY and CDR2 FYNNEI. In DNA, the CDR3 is TGTGCCAGCAGTGAAATGGGGCTTCCCACAGATACGCAGTATTTT. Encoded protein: CASSEMGLPTDTQYF.

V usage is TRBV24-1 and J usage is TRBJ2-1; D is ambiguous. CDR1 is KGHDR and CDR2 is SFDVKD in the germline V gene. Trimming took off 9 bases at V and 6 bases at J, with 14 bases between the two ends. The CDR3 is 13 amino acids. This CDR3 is CATGLPGLNEQFF. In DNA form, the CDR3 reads TGTGCCACCGGTCTCCCTGGGCTCAATGAGCAGTTCTTC.

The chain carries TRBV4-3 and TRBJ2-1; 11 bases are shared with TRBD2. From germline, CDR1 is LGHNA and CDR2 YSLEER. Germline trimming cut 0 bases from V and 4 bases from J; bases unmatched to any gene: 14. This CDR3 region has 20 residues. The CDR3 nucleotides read TGCGCCAGCAGCCAAGAGCCCCCTTTCGCCCCTAGCGGGGGGTACAATGAGCAGTTCTTC. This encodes CASSQEPPFAPSGGYNEQFF.

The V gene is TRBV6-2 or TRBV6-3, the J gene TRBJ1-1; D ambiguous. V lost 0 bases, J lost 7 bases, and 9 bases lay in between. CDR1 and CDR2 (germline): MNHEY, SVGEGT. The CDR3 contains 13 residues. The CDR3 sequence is CASSYSSANEAFF. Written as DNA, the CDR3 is TGTGCCAGCAGTTACTCCTCCGCGAATGAAGCTTTCTTT.

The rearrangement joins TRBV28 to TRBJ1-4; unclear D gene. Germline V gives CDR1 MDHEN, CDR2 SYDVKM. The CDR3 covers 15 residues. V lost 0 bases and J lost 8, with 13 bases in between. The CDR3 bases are TGTGCCAGCAGTTTATGGGCACAGAGCATCGAAAAACTGTTTTTT. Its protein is CASSLWAQSIEKLFF.

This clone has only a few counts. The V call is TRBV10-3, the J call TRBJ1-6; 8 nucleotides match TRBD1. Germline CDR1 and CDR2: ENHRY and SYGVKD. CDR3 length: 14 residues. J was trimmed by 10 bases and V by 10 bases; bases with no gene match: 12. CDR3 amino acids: CASRTGWEGSPLHF. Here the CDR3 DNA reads TGTGCCAGCCGGACAGGGTGGGAAGGATCACCCCTCCACTTT.

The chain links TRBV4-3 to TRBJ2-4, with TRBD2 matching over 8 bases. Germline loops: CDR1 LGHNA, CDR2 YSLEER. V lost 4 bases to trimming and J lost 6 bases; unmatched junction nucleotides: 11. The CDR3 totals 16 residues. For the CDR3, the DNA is TGCGCCAGCAGCCCCAGGGCAGGGACTAGAATAAACATTCAGTACTTC. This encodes CASSPRAGTRINIQYF.

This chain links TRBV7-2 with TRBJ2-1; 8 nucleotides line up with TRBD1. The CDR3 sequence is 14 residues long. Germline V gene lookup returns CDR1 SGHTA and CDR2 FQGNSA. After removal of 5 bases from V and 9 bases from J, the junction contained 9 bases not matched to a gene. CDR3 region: CASSPAGGEGEQFF. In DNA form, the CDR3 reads TGTGCCAGCAGCCCAGCAGGGGGCGAGGGTGAGCAGTTCTTC.

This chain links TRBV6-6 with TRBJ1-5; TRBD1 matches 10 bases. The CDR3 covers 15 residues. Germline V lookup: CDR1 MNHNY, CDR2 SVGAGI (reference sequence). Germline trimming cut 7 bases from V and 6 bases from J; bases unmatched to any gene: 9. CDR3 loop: CASTDRGRFGQPQHF. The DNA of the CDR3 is TGTGCCAGCACCGACAGGGGGCGCTTCGGTCAGCCCCAGCATTTT.

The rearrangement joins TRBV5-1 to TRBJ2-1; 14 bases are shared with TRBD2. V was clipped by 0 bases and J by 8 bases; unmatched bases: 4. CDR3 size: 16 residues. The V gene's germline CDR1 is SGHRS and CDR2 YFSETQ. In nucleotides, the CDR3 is TGCGCCAGCAGCTTGGCGGGACTAGCGGGAGTAGATGAGCAGTTCTTC. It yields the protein CASSLAGLAGVDEQFF. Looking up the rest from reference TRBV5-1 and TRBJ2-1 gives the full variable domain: KAGVTQTPRYLIKTRGQQVTLSCSPISGHRSVSWYQQTPGQGLQFLFEYFSETQRNKGNFPGRFSGRQFSNSRSEMNVSTLELGDSALYLCASSLAGLAGVDEQFFGPGTRLTVL.